These T cell receptor beta chains were read from a single sample in a study of cytomegalovirus exposure and HLA in healthy donors. Measured with immunoSEQ multiplex PCR; TCRdb has only the in-frame clones, and not every one. The table lists some 180,000 clones, around 87% of them singletons. Source material: PBMCs. These receptors were collected from a boy aged 2 to 10 in good health and CMV-seronegative. The CDR3 runs from the conserved cysteine through the conserved F or W. D genes are given only for firm matches. Some rows mark clone size as missing; the rest say once, few, many or name a class of expanded clone.

v_gene	j_gene	d_gene	abundance	CDR3nt	CDR3aa
TRBV11-3	TRBJ2-3	TRBD2	NA	TGTACCAGCAGCATTAGCGGGACAGATACGCAGTATTTT	CTSSISGTDTQYF
TRBV27	TRBJ1-5	NA	NA	TGTGCCAGCAGGCCGTCAGGGGTCAATCAGCCCCAGCATTTT	CASRPSGVNQPQHF
TRBV9	TRBJ2-1	TRBD2	once	TGTGCCAGCAGTCTAGCGGGGGGACTTTCCTACAATGAGCAGTTCTTC	CASSLAGGLSYNEQFF
TRBV30	TRBJ2-7	TRBD2	NA	TGTGCCTGGAGAAAGACGCTAGCGGGAGAGGAGCAGTACTTC	CAWRKTLAGEEQYF
TRBV5-1	TRBJ2-7	NA	NA	TGCGCCAGCAGCTTGGGACAGAGCCTCTCCTACGATGAGCAGTACTTC	CASSLGQSLSYDEQYF
TRBV29-1	TRBJ2-2	TRBD1	NA	TGCAGCGTTGAGGGGACAGCGAACACCGGGGAGCTGTTTTTT	CSVEGTANTGELFF
TRBV6-5	TRBJ1-3	NA	NA	TGTGCCAGCAGAGTCACAGCCGGAAACACCATATATTTT	CASRVTAGNTIYF
TRBV29-1	TRBJ2-2	TRBD2	NA	TGCAGCGTACTCCGCCCGGGACTAGCGGGAGTCGGGGGGGAGCTGTTTTTT	CSVLRPGLAGVGGELFF
TRBV2	TRBJ2-1	NA	NA	TGTGCCAGCAAAGCGGAATCCTACAATGAGCAGTTCTTC	CASKAESYNEQFF
TRBV2	TRBJ2-7	NA	NA	TGTGCCAGCAGCTCCAGGGATACCTACGAGCAGTACTTC	CASSSRDTYEQYF
TRBV29-1	TRBJ1-1	NA	NA	TGCAGCGTGGCGCAGGGGACGAACACTGAAGCTTTCTTT	CSVAQGTNTEAFF
TRBV14	TRBJ1-1	TRBD1	few	TGTGCCAGCAGCGCCCAACAGGGGGCTGAAGCTTTCTTT	CASSAQQGAEAFF
TRBV5-1	TRBJ2-5	NA	NA	TGCGCCAGCAGCCTTAGTCCGGGAGAGACCCAGTACTTC	CASSLSPGETQYF
TRBV14	TRBJ2-7	TRBD1	NA	TGTGCCAGCAGCACAAGGGTTGTCTCAAGGGACAGCCTTTTGCACGAGCAGTACTTC	CASSTRVVSRDSLLHEQYF
TRBV28	TRBJ1-5	TRBD1	NA	TGTGCCAGCAGGGTACCGGGACAGGCATATCAGCCCCAGCATTTT	CASRVPGQAYQPQHF
TRBV25-1	TRBJ2-7	NA	NA	TGTGCCAGCAGTGAATTGGGCAGGGAGCAGTACTTC	CASSELGREQYF
TRBV6-1	TRBJ2-5	NA	NA	TGTGCCAGCAGGGAGGAGACCCAGTACTTC	CASREETQYF
TRBV5-5	TRBJ2-5	TRBD2	NA	TGTGCCAGCAGCTCCACTAGCGGGGGGACGCGAGAGACCCAGTACTTC	CASSSTSGGTRETQYF
TRBV5-4	TRBJ2-7	TRBD1	few	TGTGCCAGCTTTTCTAAGGACAGGAGTATTGACGAGCAGTACTTC	CASFSKDRSIDEQYF
TRBV10-2	TRBJ2-5	NA	NA	TGCGCCAGCACGGCCGGTAATGCGGCCCAGTACTTC	CASTAGNAAQYF
TRBV27	TRBJ1-5	NA	NA	TGTGCCAGCAATCGGGAGGGGCCGAATCAGCCCCAGCATTTT	CASNREGPNQPQHF
TRBV28	TRBJ2-7	NA	NA	TGTGCCAGCAGTTTCAGATCCGGGACTCCAGCGAGCGAGCAGTACTTC	CASSFRSGTPASEQYF
TRBV5-3	TRBJ2-7	TRBD2	NA	TGTGCCAGAAGCTTGGTTCCTAGCGGGAGATGTGGCAACGAGCAGTACTTC	CARSLVPSGRCGNEQYF
TRBV6-5	TRBJ2-3	NA	NA	TGTGCCAGCAGTCCCGGCACAGATACGCAGTATTTT	CASSPGTDTQYF
TRBV5-1	TRBJ2-7	NA	NA	TGCGCCAGCAGCTATACAGGACAATCCTACGAGCAGTACTTC	CASSYTGQSYEQYF
TRBV15	TRBJ1-5	NA	NA	TGTGCCACCAGCAGAGCCGGCGGGAGGGTCGGGCAGCCCCAGCATTTT	CATSRAGGRVGQPQHF
TRBV6-5	TRBJ2-1	NA	NA	TGTGCCAGCAGTTACTCGGAACAGACTGAGCAGTTCTTC	CASSYSEQTEQFF
TRBV19	TRBJ2-1	TRBD2	NA	TGTGCCAGTAGTTCCAGACTAGCGGGAAATGAGCAGTTCTTC	CASSSRLAGNEQFF
TRBV20-1	TRBJ1-2	NA	NA	TGCAGTGCGCTGGCAGGGTCGGGCTACACCTTC	CSALAGSGYTF
TRBV5-4	TRBJ1-1	TRBD1	NA	TGTGCCAGCAGACCTACAGGGGGGGGGACTGAAGCTTTCTTT	CASRPTGGGTEAFF
TRBV29-1	TRBJ2-4	TRBD1	NA	TGCAGCGCTTTAGAGACAGGGGGCCTCAAAAGCGTTCAGTACTTC	CSALETGGLKSVQYF
TRBV2	TRBJ2-4	NA	NA	TGTGCCAGCAGACAGAATCTAGCCAAAAACATTCAGTACTTC	CASRQNLAKNIQYF
TRBV2	TRBJ2-1	NA	once	TGTGCCAGCAGTGGGCCCGGCCGACGGAGTAAAGATGAGCAGTTCTTC	CASSGPGRRSKDEQFF
TRBV28	TRBJ2-7	TRBD2	NA	TGTGCCAGCAACAAAGCGGGATCCGGCTACGAGCAGTACTTC	CASNKAGSGYEQYF
TRBV19	TRBJ2-1	NA	few	TGTGCCAGTAGTATTGCTGGGGGCGCTCTGTATGAGCAGTTCTTC	CASSIAGGALYEQFF
TRBV5-4	TRBJ1-3	NA	NA	TGTGCCAGCGCCATAGACGGGAGCTCTGGAAACACCATATATTTT	CASAIDGSSGNTIYF
TRBV6-6	TRBJ1-3	NA	NA	TGTGCCAGCAGTTACGGTATCAGGGCTGGAGGAAACACCATATATTTT	CASSYGIRAGGNTIYF
TRBV5-1	TRBJ1-2	NA	NA	TGCGCCAGCAGCTTAAGGTTCGAAGGTACAGCCGTGAGCTATGGCTACACCTTC	CASSLRFEGTAVSYGYTF
TRBV6-5	TRBJ1-1	NA	NA	TGTGCCAGCAGTTACTCGCGAACAGACAAAAACACTGAAGCTTTCTTT	CASSYSRTDKNTEAFF
TRBV5-6	TRBJ2-1	TRBD2	NA	TGTGCCAGCAGCTTGGAAACTAGCGGGGGGGCCTACAATGAGCAGTTCTTC	CASSLETSGGAYNEQFF
TRBV28	TRBJ2-7	NA	NA	TGTGCCAGCAGTTTATCGGGTGCAGGGTTAATCCACGAGCAGTACTTC	CASSLSGAGLIHEQYF
TRBV28	TRBJ1-5	NA	NA	TGTGCCAGCGGGACATACAATCAGCCCCAGCATTTT	CASGTYNQPQHF
TRBV7-8	TRBJ2-7	NA	NA	TGTGCCAGCAGCTTAGAAGAGGGATTCCGCTCCTACGAGCAGTACTTC	CASSLEEGFRSYEQYF
TRBV5-1	TRBJ2-5	TRBD2	NA	TGCGCCAGCAGCTTGGAAGCAGCGGGGGTCCAAGAGACCCAGTACTTC	CASSLEAAGVQETQYF
TRBV15	TRBJ1-6	TRBD1	NA	TGTGCCACCAGCAGAGCGGGACAGGGCCTACCCCTCCACTTT	CATSRAGQGLPLHF
TRBV28	TRBJ1-5	NA	NA	TGTGCCAGCAGTTCGGGAGATCAGCCCCAGCATTTT	CASSSGDQPQHF
TRBV28	TRBJ2-4	NA	NA	TGTGCCAGCAGTTTTCGGGTTAGCGGCCTAGCCAAAAACATTCAGTACTTC	CASSFRVSGLAKNIQYF
TRBV6-5	TRBJ1-2	NA	NA	TGTGCCAGCAGTTACGGGGGGGAGGGCTACACCTTC	CASSYGGEGYTF
TRBV6-5	TRBJ2-5	NA	NA	TGTGCCAGCAGGCTCGCAGGCCAAGAGACCCAGTACTTC	CASRLAGQETQYF
TRBV29-1	TRBJ1-4	TRBD1	once	TGCAGCGGACAGGGGGCAGAGAATGAAAAACTGTTTTTT	CSGQGAENEKLFF
TRBV27	TRBJ2-7	TRBD2	NA	TGTGCCAGCAGTTTAACTAGCGGGGGAACCTACGAGCAGTACTTC	CASSLTSGGTYEQYF
TRBV5-1	TRBJ1-5	TRBD1	NA	TGCGCCAGCAGCTCGGGACAGGGGGACCAGCCCCAGCATTTT	CASSSGQGDQPQHF
TRBV19	TRBJ1-4	TRBD1	once	TGTGCCAATGGACAGGGTGAAACTAATGAAAAACTGTTTTTT	CANGQGETNEKLFF
TRBV18	TRBJ2-1	NA	NA	TGTGCCAGCTCACCCAGGGATGTCAATGAGCAGTTCTTC	CASSPRDVNEQFF
TRBV19	TRBJ2-2	NA	NA	TGTGCCACCCGGGGTGGATGGAACACCGGGGAGCTGTTTTTT	CATRGGWNTGELFF
TRBV14	TRBJ1-2	NA	NA	TGTGCCAGCAGCCAAGGTCTGGGGGCGAACTATGGCTACACCTTC	CASSQGLGANYGYTF
TRBV4-1	TRBJ1-1	TRBD1	few	TGCGCCAGCAGCCTCCTGGCGCAGGGGGTGGCTGAAGCTTTCTTT	CASSLLAQGVAEAFF